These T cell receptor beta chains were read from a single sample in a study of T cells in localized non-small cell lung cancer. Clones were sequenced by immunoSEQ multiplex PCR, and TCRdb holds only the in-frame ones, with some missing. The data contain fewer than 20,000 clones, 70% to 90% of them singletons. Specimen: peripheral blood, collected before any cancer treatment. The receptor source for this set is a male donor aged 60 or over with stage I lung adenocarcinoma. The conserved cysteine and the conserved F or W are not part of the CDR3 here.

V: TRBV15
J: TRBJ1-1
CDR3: ATSRDGGPTEAF

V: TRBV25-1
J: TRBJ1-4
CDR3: ASSGPAYGEKLF

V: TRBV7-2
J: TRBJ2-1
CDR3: ASSKPDRANEQF

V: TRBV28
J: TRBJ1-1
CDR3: ASIGGEAF

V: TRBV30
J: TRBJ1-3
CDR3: AWRGQTSYGNTIY

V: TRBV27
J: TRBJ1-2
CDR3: ASSLAANYGYT

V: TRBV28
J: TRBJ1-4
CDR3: ASSFRTFGRAKLF

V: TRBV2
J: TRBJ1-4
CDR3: ASSEGTGATNEKLF

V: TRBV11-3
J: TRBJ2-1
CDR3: ASSPGTSGRTANEQF

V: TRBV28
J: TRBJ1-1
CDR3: ASSSAGAGATEAF

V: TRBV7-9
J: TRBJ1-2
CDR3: ASSSMGDGYGYT

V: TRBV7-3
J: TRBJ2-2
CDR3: ASSSQGDTGELF

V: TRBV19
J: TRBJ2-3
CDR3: ASSMQGASDTQY

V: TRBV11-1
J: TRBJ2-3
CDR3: ASSDRLAGEPDTQY

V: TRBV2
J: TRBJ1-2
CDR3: ASSSVGGGYT

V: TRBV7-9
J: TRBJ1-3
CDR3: ASSLQGATGNTIY

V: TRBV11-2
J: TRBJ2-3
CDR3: ASSLEVGRGLRDTQY

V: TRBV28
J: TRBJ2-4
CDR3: ASSGFLGKNIQY

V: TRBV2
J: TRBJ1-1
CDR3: ASSLRQSNTEAF

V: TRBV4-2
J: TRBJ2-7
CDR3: ASSQDNRYPAPIFRAQTAYEQY

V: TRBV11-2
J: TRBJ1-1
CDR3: ASSLPASAHMNTEAF

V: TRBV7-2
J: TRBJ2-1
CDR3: ASSISPRINEQF

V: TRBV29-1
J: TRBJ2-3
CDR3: SVGAGTPFGDTQY

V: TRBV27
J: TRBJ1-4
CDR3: ASSLTRGGEKLF

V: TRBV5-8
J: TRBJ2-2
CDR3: ASSPLGGAAGELF

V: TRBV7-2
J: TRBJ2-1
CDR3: ASSPSVDEQF

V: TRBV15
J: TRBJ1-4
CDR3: ATSRGGGANEKLF

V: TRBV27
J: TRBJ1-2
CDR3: ASSLKGLSYT

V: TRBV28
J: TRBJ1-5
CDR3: ASSLFGTDSNQPQH

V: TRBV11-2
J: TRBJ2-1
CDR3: ASSLAGTSSPEQF

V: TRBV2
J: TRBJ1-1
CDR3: ASSDQMNTEAF

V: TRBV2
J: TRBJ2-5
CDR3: ASSPHQETQY

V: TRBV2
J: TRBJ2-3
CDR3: ASNGVGTDTQY

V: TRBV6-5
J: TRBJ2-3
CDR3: ASSYGGLDVTDTQY

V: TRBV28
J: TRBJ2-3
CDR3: ASRLGSRDTQY

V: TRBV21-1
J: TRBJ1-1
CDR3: ASSKVGKNTEAF

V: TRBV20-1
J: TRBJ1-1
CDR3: SAPTRTEAF

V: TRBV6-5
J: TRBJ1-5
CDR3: ASSLGPPNGQPQH

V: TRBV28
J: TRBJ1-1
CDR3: ASSSMGRTANTEAF

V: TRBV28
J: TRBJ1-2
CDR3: ASSTSGTGNYGYT

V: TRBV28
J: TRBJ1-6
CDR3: ASSFRSPLH

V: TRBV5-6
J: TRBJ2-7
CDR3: ASSLRGGREQY

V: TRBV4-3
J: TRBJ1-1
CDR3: ASSLSGVNTEAF

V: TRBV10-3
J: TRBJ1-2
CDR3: ARWDRVHGYT

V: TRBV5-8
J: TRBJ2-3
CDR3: ASSLGWADTQY

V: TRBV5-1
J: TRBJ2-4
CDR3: ASSPDGETIQY

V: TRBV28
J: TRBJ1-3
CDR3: ASSLVFSGNTIY